A selection of T cell receptor beta chains follows, all from one sample in a study of identifying expanded T cells in peripheral blood. Some clones are missing from TCRdb's copy, which holds only in-frame ones; the method was immunoSEQ multiplex PCR. In the table there are around 130,000 clones, approximately 86% of which are singletons. The sample consisted of blood. The receptors shown here come from a person aged 18 to 70 in good health. Each CDR3 is given with its conserved first and last residue. D genes are given only for firm matches.

V	D	J	CDR3
TRBV7-9	.	TRBJ1-1	CASSFQDMNTEAFF
TRBV10-3	.	TRBJ2-2	CAISEISANTGELFF
TRBV10-3	TRBD1	TRBJ2-5	CAIRESRDRGMETQYF
TRBV7-3	.	TRBJ2-1	CASSWGNNEQFF
TRBV2	TRBD2	TRBJ2-3	CASRGLAGASTDTQYF
TRBV5-1	.	TRBJ2-3	CASSAGVGTDTQYF
TRBV28	TRBD2	TRBJ2-7	CAILGTSGSYEQYF
TRBV5-1	TRBD1	TRBJ2-7	CASSLAGTGSSYEQYF
TRBV5-1	.	TRBJ2-4	CASSSPGLSNIQYF
TRBV5-1	.	TRBJ2-7	CASSLEGEQYF